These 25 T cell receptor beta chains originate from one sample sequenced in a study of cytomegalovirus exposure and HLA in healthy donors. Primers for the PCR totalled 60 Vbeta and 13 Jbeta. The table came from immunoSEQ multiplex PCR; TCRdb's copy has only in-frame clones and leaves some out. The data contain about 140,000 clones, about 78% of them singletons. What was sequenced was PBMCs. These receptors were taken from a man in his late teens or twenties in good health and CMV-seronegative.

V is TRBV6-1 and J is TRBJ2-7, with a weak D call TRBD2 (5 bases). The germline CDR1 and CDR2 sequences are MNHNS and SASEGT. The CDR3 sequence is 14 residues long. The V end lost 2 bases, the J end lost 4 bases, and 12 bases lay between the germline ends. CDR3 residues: CASSESGNLYEQYF. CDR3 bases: TGTGCCAGCAGTGAATCCGGGAACCTTTACGAGCAGTACTTC.

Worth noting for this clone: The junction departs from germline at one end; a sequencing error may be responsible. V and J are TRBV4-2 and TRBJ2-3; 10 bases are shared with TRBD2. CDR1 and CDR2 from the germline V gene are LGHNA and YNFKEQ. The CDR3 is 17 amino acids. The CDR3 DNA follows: TGTGCCAGCAGCCAAGATCCTACTAGCGGGGCCACAGATACGCGGTATTTT. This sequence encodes CASSQDPTSGATDTRYF.

The CDR3: CASSQDQLTGVGVEQFF. Written as DNA, the CDR3 is TGCGCCAGCAGCCAAGACCAGCTAACGGGAGTGGGTGTTGAGCAGTTCTTC. The chain is built from TRBV4-1 and TRBJ2-1, with a tentative D call TRBD2 (6 bases). The CDR3 runs to 17 residues. The germline V gene has CDR1 MGHRA and CDR2 YSYEKL. The V end was cut by 0 bases, the J end by 9 bases, with 21 bases between.

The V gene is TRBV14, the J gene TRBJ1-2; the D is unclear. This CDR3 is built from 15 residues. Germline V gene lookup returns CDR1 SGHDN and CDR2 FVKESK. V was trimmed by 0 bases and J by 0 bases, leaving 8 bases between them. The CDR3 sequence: CASSQDLSPNYGYTF. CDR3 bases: TGTGCCAGCAGCCAAGATTTGAGTCCTAACTATGGCTACACCTTC.

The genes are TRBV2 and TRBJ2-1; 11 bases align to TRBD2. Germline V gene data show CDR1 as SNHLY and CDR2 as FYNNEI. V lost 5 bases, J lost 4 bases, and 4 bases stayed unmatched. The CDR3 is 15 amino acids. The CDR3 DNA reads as TGTGCCAGCAGTCTCGGGACTAGCGGTTACAATGAGCAGTTCTTC. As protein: CASSLGTSGYNEQFF.

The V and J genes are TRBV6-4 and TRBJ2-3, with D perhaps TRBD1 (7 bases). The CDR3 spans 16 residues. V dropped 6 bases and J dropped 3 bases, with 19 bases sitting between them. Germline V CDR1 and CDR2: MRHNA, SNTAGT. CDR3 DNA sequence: TGTGCCAGCAGCGACGGGGGAAGGGGGCAGACAGATACGCAGTATTTT. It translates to CASSDGGRGQTDTQYF.

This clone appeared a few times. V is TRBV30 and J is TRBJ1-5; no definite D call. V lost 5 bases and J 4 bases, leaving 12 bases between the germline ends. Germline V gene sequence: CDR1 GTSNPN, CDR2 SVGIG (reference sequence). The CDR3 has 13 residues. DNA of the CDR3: TGTGCCTGGTCCAGGTTTGAGAATCAGCCCCAGCATTTT. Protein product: CAWSRFENQPQHF.

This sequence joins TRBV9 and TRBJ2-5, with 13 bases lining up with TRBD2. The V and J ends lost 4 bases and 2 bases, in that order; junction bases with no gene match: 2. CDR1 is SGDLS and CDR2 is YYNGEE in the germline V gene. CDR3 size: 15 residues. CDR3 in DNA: TGTGCCAGCAGCAGGACTAGCGGGGGACAAGAGACCCAGTACTTC. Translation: CASSRTSGGQETQYF.

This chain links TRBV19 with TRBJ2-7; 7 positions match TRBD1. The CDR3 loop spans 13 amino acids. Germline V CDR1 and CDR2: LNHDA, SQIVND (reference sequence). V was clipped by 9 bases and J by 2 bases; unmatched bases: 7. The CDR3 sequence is CASADRPTYEQYF. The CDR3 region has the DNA TGTGCCAGCGCGGACAGGCCCACCTACGAGCAGTACTTC.

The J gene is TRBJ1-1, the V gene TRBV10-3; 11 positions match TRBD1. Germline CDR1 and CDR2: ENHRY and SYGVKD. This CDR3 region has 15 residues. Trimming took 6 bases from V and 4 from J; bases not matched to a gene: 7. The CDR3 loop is CAIRGTGTGGTEAFF. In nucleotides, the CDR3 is TGTGCCATCAGAGGGACCGGGACAGGGGGCACTGAAGCTTTCTTT.

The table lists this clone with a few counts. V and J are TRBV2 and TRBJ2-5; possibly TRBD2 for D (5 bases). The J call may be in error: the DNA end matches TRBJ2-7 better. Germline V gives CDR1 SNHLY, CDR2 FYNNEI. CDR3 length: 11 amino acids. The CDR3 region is CASSTGNEQYF. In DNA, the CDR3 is TGTGCCAGCAGTACGGGAAACGAGCAGTACTTC.

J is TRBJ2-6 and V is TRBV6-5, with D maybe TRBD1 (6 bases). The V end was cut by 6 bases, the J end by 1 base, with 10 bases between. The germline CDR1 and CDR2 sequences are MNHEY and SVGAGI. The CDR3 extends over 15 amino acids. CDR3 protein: CASRTGFSGANVLTF. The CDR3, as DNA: TGTGCCAGCAGAACAGGGTTTTCTGGGGCCAACGTCCTGACTTTC.

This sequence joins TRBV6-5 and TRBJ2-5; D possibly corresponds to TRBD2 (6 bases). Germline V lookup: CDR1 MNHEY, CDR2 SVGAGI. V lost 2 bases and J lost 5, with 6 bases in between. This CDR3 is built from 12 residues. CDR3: CASSYGGETQYF. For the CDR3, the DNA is TGTGCCAGCAGTTACGGGGGGGAGACCCAGTACTTC.

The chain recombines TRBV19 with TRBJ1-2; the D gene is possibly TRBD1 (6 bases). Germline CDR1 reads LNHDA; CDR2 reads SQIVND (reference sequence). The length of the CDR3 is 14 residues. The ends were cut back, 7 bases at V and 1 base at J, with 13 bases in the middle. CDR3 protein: CASKGDPSNYGYTF. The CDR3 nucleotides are TGTGCCAGTAAGGGGGACCCGAGTAACTATGGCTACACCTTC.

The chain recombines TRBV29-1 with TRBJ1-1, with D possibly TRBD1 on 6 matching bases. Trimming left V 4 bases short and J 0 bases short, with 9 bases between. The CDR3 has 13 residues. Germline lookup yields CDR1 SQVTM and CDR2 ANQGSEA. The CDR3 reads CSVVPGVNTEAFF. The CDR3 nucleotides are TGCAGCGTTGTCCCAGGGGTGAACACTGAAGCTTTCTTT.

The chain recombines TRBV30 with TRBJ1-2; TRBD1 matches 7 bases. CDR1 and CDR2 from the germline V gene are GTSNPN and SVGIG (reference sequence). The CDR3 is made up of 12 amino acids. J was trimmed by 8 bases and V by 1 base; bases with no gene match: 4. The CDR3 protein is CAWSDRGFGYTF. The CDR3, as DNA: TGTGCCTGGAGTGACAGGGGATTCGGCTACACCTTC.

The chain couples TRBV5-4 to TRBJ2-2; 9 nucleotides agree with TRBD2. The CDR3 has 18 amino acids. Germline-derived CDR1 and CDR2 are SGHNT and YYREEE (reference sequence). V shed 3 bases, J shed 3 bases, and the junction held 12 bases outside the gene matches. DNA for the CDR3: TGTGCCAGCAGCTCCCCCCTTGGCGGGAGGGCTGACACCGGGGAGCTGTTTTTT. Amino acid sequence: CASSSPLGGRADTGELFF.

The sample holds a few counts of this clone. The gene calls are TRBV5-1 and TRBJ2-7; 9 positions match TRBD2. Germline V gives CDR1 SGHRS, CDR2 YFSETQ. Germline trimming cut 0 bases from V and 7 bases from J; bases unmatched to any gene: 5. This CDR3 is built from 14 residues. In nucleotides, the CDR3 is TGCGCCAGCAGCTTGGGGGGGACTAGCTTTGAGCAGTACTTC. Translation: CASSLGGTSFEQYF.

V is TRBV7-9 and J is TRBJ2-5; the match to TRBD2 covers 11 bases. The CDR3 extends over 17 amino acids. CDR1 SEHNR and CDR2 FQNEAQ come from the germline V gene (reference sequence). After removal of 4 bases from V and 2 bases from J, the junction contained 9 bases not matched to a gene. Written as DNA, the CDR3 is TGTGCCAGCAGCTCCGCTAGCGGGGGGCCTCGACAAGAGACCCAGTACTTC. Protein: CASSSASGGPRQETQYF. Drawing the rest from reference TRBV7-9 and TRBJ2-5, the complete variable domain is DTGVSQNPRHKITKRGQNVTFRCDPISEHNRLYWYRQTLGQGPEFLTYFQNEAQLEKSRLLSDRFSAERPKGSFSTLEIQRTEQGDSAMYLCASSSASGGPRQETQYFGPGTRLLVL.

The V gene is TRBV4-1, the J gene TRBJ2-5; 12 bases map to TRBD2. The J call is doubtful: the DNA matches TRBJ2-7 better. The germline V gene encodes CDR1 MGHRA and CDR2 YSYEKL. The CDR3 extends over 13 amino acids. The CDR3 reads CASSLAGGYEQYF. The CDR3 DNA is TGCGCCAGCAGTCTAGCGGGAGGGTACGAGCAGTACTTC.

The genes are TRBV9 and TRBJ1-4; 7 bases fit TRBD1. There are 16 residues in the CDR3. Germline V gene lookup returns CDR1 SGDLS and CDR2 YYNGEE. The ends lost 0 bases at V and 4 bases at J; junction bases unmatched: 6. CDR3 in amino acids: CASSVVSQGGNEKLFF. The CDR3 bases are TGTGCCAGCAGCGTAGTATCCCAGGGGGGTAATGAAAAACTGTTTTTT.

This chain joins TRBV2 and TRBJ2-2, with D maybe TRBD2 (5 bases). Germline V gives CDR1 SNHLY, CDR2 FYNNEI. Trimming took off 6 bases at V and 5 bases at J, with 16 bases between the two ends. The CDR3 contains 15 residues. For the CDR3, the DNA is TGTGCCAGCAGATCAGAGGGAACGAGAACCGGGGAGCTGTTTTTT. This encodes CASRSEGTRTGELFF.

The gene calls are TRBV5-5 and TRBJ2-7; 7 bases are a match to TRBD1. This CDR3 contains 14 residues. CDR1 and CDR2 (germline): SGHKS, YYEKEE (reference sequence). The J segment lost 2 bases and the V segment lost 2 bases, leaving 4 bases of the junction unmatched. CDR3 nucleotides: TGTGCCAGCAGCTTTCTGACAGGGACCTACGAGCAGTACTTC. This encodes CASSFLTGTYEQYF. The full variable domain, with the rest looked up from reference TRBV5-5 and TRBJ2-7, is DAGVTQSPTHLIKTRGQQVTLRCSPISGHKSVSWYQQVLGQGPQFIFQYYEKEERGRGNFPDRFSARQFPNYSSELNVNALLLGDSALYLCASSFLTGTYEQYFGPGTRLTVT.

The DNA for the CDR3 is TGTGCCAGCAGCGCCGGACTAGCGGGGGGTAGGGGCACCGGGGAGCTGTTTTTT. Translating gives CASSAGLAGGRGTGELFF. V gene TRBV5-4 combines with J gene TRBJ2-2; TRBD2 matches 14 bases. Germline CDR1 reads SGHNT; CDR2 reads YYREEE (reference sequence). The ends lost 4 bases at V and 4 bases at J; junction bases unmatched: 9. There are 18 residues in the CDR3.

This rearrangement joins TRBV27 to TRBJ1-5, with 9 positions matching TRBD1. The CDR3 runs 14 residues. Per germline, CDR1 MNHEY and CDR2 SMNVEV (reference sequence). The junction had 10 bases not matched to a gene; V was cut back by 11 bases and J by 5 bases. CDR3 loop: CARHAGTGYQPQHF. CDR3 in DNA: TGTGCCCGGCACGCCGGGACAGGGTATCAGCCCCAGCATTTT.